Following are 18 T cell receptor beta chains from one sample sequenced in a study of STAT5B mutations in CD4+ large granular lymphocyte leukemia. TCRdb keeps only in-frame clones here, not all; method: immunoSEQ multiplex PCR. The sample consists of 25,000 to 35,000 clones, about four fifths of them appearing once. The sequenced material came from CD4+ T cells from blood buffy coats. The receptors were sampled from a human donor in good health.

The chain uses TRBV5-4 and TRBJ2-5; a possible D gene is TRBD1 (6 bases). CDR1 and CDR2 from the germline V gene are SGHNT and YYREEE (reference sequence). V lost 4 bases, J lost 1 base, and 11 bases lay in between. The CDR3 loop spans 14 amino acids. CDR3 nucleotide sequence: TGTGCCAGCAGCACCGGACAGCCCCAAGAGACCCAGTACTTC. This translates into CASSTGQPQETQYF. Variable domain in full (rest from reference TRBV5-4 and TRBJ2-5): ETGVTQSPTHLIKTRGQQVTLRCSSQSGHNTVSWYQQALGQGPQFIFQYYREEENGRGNFPPRFSGLQFPNYSSELNVNALELDDSALYLCASSTGQPQETQYFGPGTRLLVL.

J is TRBJ2-1 and V is TRBV9, with D possibly TRBD2 on 5 matching bases. The V end was cut by 3 bases, the J end by 5 bases, with 9 bases between. Germline loops: CDR1 SGDLS, CDR2 YYNGEE. This CDR3 spans 13 amino acids. In DNA, the CDR3 is TGTGCCAGCAGCGCCGGACTCAACAATGAGCAGTTCTTC. Protein product: CASSAGLNNEQFF.

In its sample, this clone was seen once. V and J are TRBV28 and TRBJ2-1; D call uncertain. Between the trimmed V and J ends, which lost 5 bases and 4 bases, there was a span of 12 bases. The CDR3 consists of 14 residues. CDR1 and CDR2 (germline): MDHEN, SYDVKM. Written as DNA, the CDR3 is TGTGCCAGCAGTCCCCGAGGAGATTACAATGAGCAGTTCTTC. This translates into CASSPRGDYNEQFF.

The chain employs TRBV13 and TRBJ1-1, with D possibly matching TRBD1 (6 bases). Trimming removed 5 bases at V and 0 bases at J, with 10 bases between. CDR1 and CDR2 (germline): PRHDT, FYEKMQ (reference sequence). The CDR3 totals 14 residues. CDR3: CASSRGQMNTEAFF. The CDR3 region has the DNA TGTGCCAGCAGCCGGGGGCAAATGAACACTGAAGCTTTCTTT.

V usage is TRBV27 and J usage is TRBJ1-1; perhaps TRBD1 as D (5 bases). Germline lookup yields CDR1 MNHEY and CDR2 SMNVEV (reference sequence). Trimming cost V 5 bases and J 0 bases, with 10 bases left between them. The CDR3 runs to 14 residues. In DNA, the CDR3 is TGTGCCAGCAGTCCTTGGGGCATGAACACTGAAGCTTTCTTT. Encoded protein: CASSPWGMNTEAFF.

This clone was recorded a few times. This chain joins TRBV28 and TRBJ1-5; 7 bases agree with TRBD1. Germline-derived CDR1 and CDR2 are MDHEN and SYDVKM. Losses at the gene ends were 4 bases for V and 2 bases for J; bases not matched to a gene: 5. The CDR3 spans 15 residues. The CDR3 loop reads CASSYSDRGNQPQHF. Here the CDR3 DNA reads TGTGCCAGCAGTTATTCAGACAGGGGCAATCAGCCCCAGCATTTT.

CDR3 DNA sequence: TGTGCCAGCACTCTAGGGTCCGGGGCGGACACTGAAGCTTTCTTT. Its translation: CASTLGSGADTEAFF. The rearrangement uses TRBV7-6 and TRBJ1-1; possibly TRBD1 for D (5 bases). The CDR3 is made up of 15 amino acids. Germline CDR1 is SGHVS and CDR2 is FNYEAQ. V was cut by 7 bases and J by 3 bases, with 18 bases left in between. The whole variable domain, filled in from reference TRBV7-6 and TRBJ1-1, reads GAGVSQSPRYKVTKRGQDVALRCDPISGHVSLYWYRQALGQGPEFLTYFNYEAQQDKSGLPNDRFSAERPEGSISTLTIQRTEQRDSAMYRCASTLGSGADTEAFFGQGTRLTVV.

The genes are TRBV7-3 and TRBJ2-3; D possibly corresponds to TRBD1 (5 bases). V lost 5 bases and J 0 bases, leaving 9 bases between the germline ends. Germline CDR1 SGHTA, CDR2 FQGTGA. The CDR3 is 14 amino acids. CDR3 nucleotides: TGTGCCAGCAGCCCGACAGTTAGCACAGATACGCAGTATTTT. It codes for CASSPTVSTDTQYF. The entire variable domain, with the rest obtained from reference TRBV7-3 and TRBJ2-3, is as follows: GAGVSQTPSNKVTEKGKYVELRCDPISGHTALYWYRQSLGQGPEFLIYFQGTGAADDSGLPNDRFFAVRPEGSVSTLKIQRTERGDSAVYLCASSPTVSTDTQYFGPGTRLTVL.

J is TRBJ1-3 and V is TRBV28, with 7 bases that match TRBD1. The CDR3 is 14 residues long. V lost 3 bases, J lost 3 bases, and 2 bases stayed unmatched. Looked up from germline, CDR1 is MDHEN and CDR2 is SYDVKM. CDR3 loop: CASSFGDSGNTIYF. In DNA, the CDR3 is TGTGCCAGCAGTTTCGGGGACAGTGGAAACACCATATATTTT.

The CDR3 coding sequence is TGTGCCAGCAGCTACAGCGAAGGCTCTGGAAACACCATATATTTT. Amino acid sequence: CASSYSEGSGNTIYF. The rearrangement uses TRBV7-6 and TRBJ1-3; D ambiguous. This CDR3 comprises 15 residues. Trimming took off 4 bases at V and 0 bases at J, with 10 bases between the two ends. CDR1 is SGHVS, CDR2 FNYEAQ, per germline.

This clone turned up a few times. J is TRBJ1-1 and V is TRBV5-1; no clear D. Germline V gene data show CDR1 as SGHRS and CDR2 as YFSETQ. The CDR3 sequence is 13 residues long. V lost 5 bases, J lost 4 bases, and 12 bases lay in between. The CDR3 reads CASSPQEITEAFF. For the CDR3, the DNA is TGCGCCAGCAGTCCCCAGGAGATCACTGAAGCTTTCTTT. Together with reference TRBV5-1 and TRBJ1-1, the CDR3 gives the full variable domain: KAGVTQTPRYLIKTRGQQVTLSCSPISGHRSVSWYQQTPGQGLQFLFEYFSETQRNKGNFPGRFSGRQFSNSRSEMNVSTLELGDSALYLCASSPQEITEAFFGQGTRLTVV.

This clone was seen just once. This rearrangement joins TRBV5-1 to TRBJ2-1, with D uncertain. Germline values: CDR1 SGHRS, CDR2 YFSETQ. The CDR3 is made up of 14 amino acids. The ends were cut back, 0 bases at V and 9 bases at J, with 13 bases in the middle. CDR3 nucleotide sequence: TGCGCCAGCAGCTTGGAGGTTGAAAGCACTGAGCAGTTCTTC. It translates to CASSLEVESTEQFF.

This chain uses TRBV30 with TRBJ2-3; the D gene is possibly TRBD2 (5 bases). This CDR3 has 12 amino acids. Per germline, CDR1 GTSNPN and CDR2 SVGIG (reference sequence). V dropped 3 bases and J dropped 6 bases, with 10 bases sitting between them. CDR3: CAWRLAFDTQYF. CDR3 coding DNA: TGTGCCTGGAGATTAGCGTTCGATACGCAGTATTTT.

DNA for the CDR3: TGTGCCAGCCAGCCGATAAGCTCCTACAATGAGCAGTTCTTC. It specifies CASQPISSYNEQFF. V gene TRBV6-5 combines with J gene TRBJ2-1; D remains ambiguous. With 8 bases removed from V and 0 bases from J, the gap between germline ends came to 11 bases. The germline gives CDR1 MNHEY, CDR2 SVGAGI. CDR3 length: 14 residues.

The J gene is TRBJ2-7, the V gene TRBV5-1, with a tentative D call TRBD2 (7 bases). CDR3 length equals 14 residues. The V gene's germline CDR1 is SGHRS and CDR2 YFSETQ. V lost 4 bases and J 3 bases, leaving 14 bases between the germline ends. DNA of the CDR3: TGCGCCAGCAGCCCCCCCGGGGGGCGCTACGAGCAGTACTTC. Amino acid sequence: CASSPPGGRYEQYF.

This rearrangement joins TRBV2 to TRBJ2-7, with D perhaps matching TRBD1 (5 bases). The germline V and J ends were trimmed by 6 bases and 4 bases, with 10 bases remaining between them. The CDR3 loop spans 12 amino acids. Germline loops: CDR1 SNHLY, CDR2 FYNNEI. The CDR3 protein is CASRDIEYEQYF. CDR3 in DNA: TGTGCCAGCAGGGACATAGAGTACGAGCAGTACTTC. Based on the CDR3 plus reference TRBV2 and TRBJ2-7, the full variable domain is EPEVTQTPSHQVTQMGQEVILRCVPISNHLYFYWYRQILGQKVEFLVSFYNNEISEKSEIFDDQFSVERPDGSNFTLKIRSTKLEDSAMYFCASRDIEYEQYFGPGTRLTVT.

This chain links TRBV7-2 with TRBJ2-5, with 8 bases aligning to TRBD2. Germline CDR1 is SGHTA and CDR2 is FQGNSA. V lost 5 bases to trimming and J lost 4 bases; unmatched junction nucleotides: 9. The CDR3 contains 15 residues. CDR3 in DNA: TGTGCCAGCAGCCGCCAGACTAGCGTCGGAGAGACCCAGTACTTC. It translates to CASSRQTSVGETQYF.

The chain couples TRBV2 to TRBJ2-1; 7 bases agree with TRBD2. Germline CDR1 reads SNHLY; CDR2 reads FYNNEI. The CDR3 totals 14 residues. The J segment lost 3 bases and the V segment lost 11 bases, leaving 10 bases of the junction unmatched. The CDR3 DNA follows: TGTGCCGACAAGCTAGCGGAAGTCTACAATGAGCAGTTCTTC. It yields the protein CADKLAEVYNEQFF.